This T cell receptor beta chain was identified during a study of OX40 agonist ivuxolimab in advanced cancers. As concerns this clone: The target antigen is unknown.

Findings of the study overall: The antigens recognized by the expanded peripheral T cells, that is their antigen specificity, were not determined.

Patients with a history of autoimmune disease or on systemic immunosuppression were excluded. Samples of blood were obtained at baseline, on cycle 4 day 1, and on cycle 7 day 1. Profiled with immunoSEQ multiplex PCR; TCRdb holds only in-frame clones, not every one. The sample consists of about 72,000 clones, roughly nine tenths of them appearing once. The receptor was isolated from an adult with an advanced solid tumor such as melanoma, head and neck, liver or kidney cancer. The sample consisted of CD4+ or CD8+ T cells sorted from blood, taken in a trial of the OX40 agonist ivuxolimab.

CDR3 sequence (DNA): TGTGCCAGCAGCGCGAGAGAGCGGGAGGGCACAGATACGCAGTATTTT. This codes for CASSAREREGTDTQYF. The V call is TRBV9, the J call TRBJ2-3, with 9 nucleotides matching TRBD2. The CDR3 spans 16 residues. Per the germline V gene, CDR1 is SGDLS and CDR2 is YYNGEE. V was clipped by 3 bases and J by 1 base; unmatched bases: 6.